The 21 T cell receptor beta chains below were found in one sample sequenced in a study of neurological immune-mediated disorders. MiXCR, run by TCRdb on the 5' RACE reads, gives a single entry per CDR3 protein. The sample carries about 50,000 distinct CDR3 sequences, roughly 8.8% recorded once. Described time point: longitudinal time-point 3. The sample consisted of PBMCs. The receptors shown here come from a woman aged 40 to 50 in good health.

There are many counts of this clonotype. CDR3 sequence reads: CASSFLVNTEAFF. In nucleotides, the CDR3 is TGTGCCAGCAGCTTCTTAGTGAACACTGAAGCTTTCTTT. The V gene is TRBV5-6, the J gene TRBJ1-1; D unclear. The CDR3 is 13 residues long. Germline V gives CDR1 SGHDT, CDR2 YYEEEE. V lost 2 bases and J 0 bases, leaving 5 bases between the germline ends.

In this sample, this clonotype turned up many times. The rearrangement uses TRBV29-1 and TRBJ1-1, with no clear D. Trimming removed 4 bases at V and 4 bases at J, with 10 bases between. Germline lookup yields CDR1 SQVTM and CDR2 ANQGSEA. The CDR3 is 12 residues long. CDR3 loop: CSVAGGSTEAFF. Written as DNA, the CDR3 is TGCAGCGTTGCGGGTGGAAGCACTGAAGCTTTCTTT.

This clonotype was recorded many times. V is TRBV7-9 and J is TRBJ1-3; perhaps TRBD1 as D (5 bases). Germline V gives CDR1 SEHNR, CDR2 FQNEAQ (reference sequence). V was cut by 3 bases and J by 3 bases, with 9 bases left in between. The CDR3 is 14 amino acids. The CDR3: CASSFSRDGNTIYF. The DNA of the CDR3 is TGTGCCAGCAGCTTCTCCAGGGATGGAAACACCATATATTTT.

This clonotype appeared many times. The chain carries TRBV5-1 and TRBJ2-7, with 7 bases aligning to TRBD2. Germline V CDR1 and CDR2: SGHRS, YFSETQ. The CDR3 sequence is 17 residues long. After removal of 4 bases from V and 7 bases from J, the junction contained 20 bases not matched to a gene. Here the CDR3 DNA reads TGCGCCAGCAGCGTCCTCAGGGCGGCGGGAGCAATGGGGGAGCAGTACTTC. This encodes CASSVLRAAGAMGEQYF.

In this sample, this clonotype turned up many times. The J gene is TRBJ2-3, the V gene TRBV5-1; tentatively, D is TRBD2 (6 bases). V lost 0 bases to trimming and J lost 0 bases, with 11 bases between them. CDR1 and CDR2 from the germline V gene are SGHRS and YFSETQ. CDR3 length equals 16 residues. The CDR3 protein is CASSLDAGTSTDTQYF. Written as DNA, the CDR3 is TGCGCCAGCAGCTTGGATGCGGGGACCAGCACAGATACGCAGTATTTT.

The genes are TRBV10-3 and TRBJ2-3, with D maybe TRBD2 (5 bases). In germline, CDR1 is ENHRY, CDR2 SYGVKD. There are 14 residues in the CDR3. Trimming shortened V by 9 bases and J by 6 bases, and 19 bases separated the two germline ends. The DNA of the CDR3 is TGTGCCATAAGGCCTAGCATCGAAGGGGATACGCAGTATTTT. It translates to CAIRPSIEGDTQYF.

This clonotype was found a few times. The V and J genes are TRBV19 and TRBJ2-7; 11 positions agree with TRBD2. The germline V gene encodes CDR1 LNHDA and CDR2 SQIVND (reference sequence). The V and J ends lost 6 bases and 2 bases, in that order; junction bases with no gene match: 6. There are 15 residues in the CDR3. Here the CDR3 DNA reads TGTGCCAGTAGCCCACTTAGCGGGAGGGCCTACGAGCAGTACTTC. Translation: CASSPLSGRAYEQYF.

The rearrangement uses TRBV6-5 and TRBJ1-6; TRBD1 matches at 7 bases. With V trimmed by 5 bases and J by 3 bases, 7 bases remained unmatched. CDR3 length equals 16 residues. The germline CDR1 and CDR2 sequences are MNHEY and SVGAGI. CDR3 coding DNA: TGTGCCAGCAGTCGGGGGACAGTTAGCTATAATTCACCCCTCCACTTT. The encoded protein is CASSRGTVSYNSPLHF.

This clonotype was detected ten times or more. The V and J genes are TRBV24-1 and TRBJ2-1, with TRBD1 matching over 8 bases. J gave up 6 bases and V 6 bases, and 9 bases lay outside the gene matches. Germline CDR1 and CDR2: KGHDR and SFDVKD. The CDR3 consists of 15 residues. The CDR3 region has the DNA TGTGCCACCAGTCAAGGTTCAGGGACAGGCAATGAGCAGTTCTTC. It yields the protein CATSQGSGTGNEQFF.

With respect to this clonotype: A read error may be the cause here, since a much bigger clone is one base away. The chain employs TRBV12-3 or TRBV12-4 and TRBJ1-2, with D hard to call. The CDR3 is made up of 13 amino acids. Here the CDR3 DNA reads TGTGTCAGCAGTTTACAGCCAGGCTATGGCTACACCTTC. As protein: CVSSLQPGYGYTF.

This clonotype was counted at least ten times. The rearrangement uses TRBV6-5 and TRBJ2-4; maybe TRBD1 (6 bases). Per the germline V gene, CDR1 is MNHEY and CDR2 is SVGAGI. Trimming took off 5 bases at V and 0 bases at J, with 17 bases between the two ends. The CDR3 totals 17 residues. The CDR3 bases are TGTGCCAGCAGTGTCACGCCGGGACACTTAGCCAAAAACATTCAGTACTTC. Its translation: CASSVTPGHLAKNIQYF.

This clonotype was seen at least ten times. The chain joins TRBV5-1 to TRBJ2-3; D unclear. CDR1 and CDR2 (germline): SGHRS, YFSETQ. The CDR3 totals 15 residues. Deletions cut 2 bases from V and 0 bases from J, with 10 bases between. CDR3 sequence reads: CASSLGYSSTDTQYF. The DNA for the CDR3 is TGCGCCAGCAGCTTAGGATACTCTAGCACAGATACGCAGTATTTT.

There are many counts of this clonotype. The chain combines TRBV4-2 with TRBJ2-2; D call uncertain. This CDR3 is built from 15 residues. Trimming shortened V by 0 bases and J by 2 bases, and 7 bases separated the two germline ends. Germline loops: CDR1 LGHNA, CDR2 YNFKEQ. CDR3 region: CASSQEYRNTGELFF. CDR3 sequence (DNA): TGTGCCAGCAGCCAAGAATACAGAAACACCGGGGAGCTGTTTTTT.

This clonotype was observed many times. This chain uses TRBV6-2 or TRBV6-3 with TRBJ2-1; tentatively, D is TRBD1 (5 bases). Trimming took off 5 bases at V and 0 bases at J, with 17 bases between the two ends. Germline lookup yields CDR1 MNHEY and CDR2 SVGEGT. This CDR3 comprises 17 residues. The CDR3 region is CASSRSSDIYSYNEQFF. The CDR3 DNA reads TGTGCCAGCAGTCGGTCGTCGGACATCTACTCCTACAATGAGCAGTTCTTC.

This clonotype occurred many times. The rearrangement links TRBV30 to TRBJ1-1; D is undetermined. The V gene's germline CDR1 is GTSNPN and CDR2 SVGIG (reference sequence). V lost 3 bases to trimming and J lost 1 base, with 6 bases between them. The CDR3 runs 12 residues. This CDR3 reads CAWSSSNTEAFF. The CDR3 region has the DNA TGTGCCTGGAGCTCTTCGAACACTGAAGCTTTCTTT. The whole variable domain, remainder taken from reference TRBV30 and TRBJ1-1, is SQTIHQWPATLVQPVGSPLSLECTVEGTSNPNLYWYRQAAGRGLQLLFYSVGIGQISSEVPQNLSASRPQDRQFILSSKKLLLSDSGFYLCAWSSSNTEAFFGQGTRLTVV.

This clonotype was recorded many times. J is TRBJ1-6 and V is TRBV4-3; TRBD1 might be the D (6 bases). V was cut by 1 base and J by 5 bases, with 21 bases left in between. CDR3 length: 19 residues. The germline V gene has CDR1 LGHNA and CDR2 YSLEER. Written as DNA, the CDR3 is TGCGCCAGCAGCCAAGGGGGTCGGGGGGGCGCGATAAATAATTCACCCCTCCACTTT. Translating it yields CASSQGGRGGAINNSPLHF.

Ten or more counts support this clonotype. This chain connects TRBV20-1 to TRBJ1-2; the D is unclear. Per germline, CDR1 DFQATT and CDR2 SNEGSKA (reference sequence). The ends were cut back, 0 bases at V and 0 bases at J, with 11 bases in the middle. The CDR3 extends over 15 amino acids. The CDR3 region has the DNA TGCAGTGCTAGAGACAGAGAAGAGGCTAACTATGGCTACACCTTC. This sequence encodes CSARDREEANYGYTF.

The chain is built from TRBV18 and TRBJ2-1; the D gene could be TRBD1 or TRBD2 (5 bases each). Per germline, CDR1 KGHSH and CDR2 LQKENI. The CDR3 spans 14 residues. The ends were cut back, 3 bases at V and 6 bases at J, with 12 bases in the middle. The CDR3 loop reads CASSPGPLSNEQFF. The CDR3 nucleotides read TGTGCCAGCTCACCGGGACCCCTTTCCAATGAGCAGTTCTTC.

This clonotype appeared many times. The J gene is TRBJ2-1, the V gene TRBV12-3 or TRBV12-4, with D tentatively TRBD2 (6 bases). V lost 7 bases to trimming and J lost 7 bases, with 20 bases between them. The CDR3 is made up of 15 amino acids. The CDR3 coding sequence is TGTGCCAGCATTCAAGGATACCGGGAGTGGAATGAGCAGTTCTTC. It is translated as CASIQGYREWNEQFF.

In its sample, this clonotype was seen many times. The chain uses TRBV12-3 or TRBV12-4 and TRBJ1-2; 7 bases fit TRBD1. The CDR3 spans 15 residues. V was clipped by 3 bases and J by 4 bases; unmatched bases: 8. The DNA for the CDR3 is TGTGCCAGCAGTTTTTCTCCAGGGGGTATCTATGGCTACACCTTC. Encoded protein: CASSFSPGGIYGYTF.

This clonotype was observed many times. This chain uses TRBV5-1 with TRBJ2-1; 9 nucleotides agree with TRBD2. Looked up from germline, CDR1 is SGHRS and CDR2 is YFSETQ. The V gene end was trimmed by 4 bases and the J gene end by 4 bases; junction bases not matched to a gene: 9. The CDR3 covers 16 residues. The DNA of the CDR3 is TGCGCCAGCAGCCCCCTTGCGGGAGGGGTTTACAATGAGCAGTTCTTC. This translates into CASSPLAGGVYNEQFF.